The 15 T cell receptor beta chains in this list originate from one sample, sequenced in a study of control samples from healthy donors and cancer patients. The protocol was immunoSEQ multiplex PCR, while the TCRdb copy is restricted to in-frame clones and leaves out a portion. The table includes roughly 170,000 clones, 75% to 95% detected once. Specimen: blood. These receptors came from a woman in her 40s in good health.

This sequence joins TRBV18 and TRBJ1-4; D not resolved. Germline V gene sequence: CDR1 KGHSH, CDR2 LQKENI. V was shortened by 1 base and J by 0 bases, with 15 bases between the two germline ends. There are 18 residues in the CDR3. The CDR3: CASSPRAATRSTNEKLFF. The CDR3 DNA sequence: TGTGCCAGCTCACCACGGGCCGCAACCAGGTCAACTAATGAAAAACTGTTTTTT.

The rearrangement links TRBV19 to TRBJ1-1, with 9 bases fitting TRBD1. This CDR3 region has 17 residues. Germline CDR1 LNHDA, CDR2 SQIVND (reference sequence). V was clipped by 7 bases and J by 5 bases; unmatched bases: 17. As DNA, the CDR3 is TGTGCCAGTATTGTAAAAGCGACAGGGGGGCGGACGACTGAAGCTTTCTTT. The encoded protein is CASIVKATGGRTTEAFF.

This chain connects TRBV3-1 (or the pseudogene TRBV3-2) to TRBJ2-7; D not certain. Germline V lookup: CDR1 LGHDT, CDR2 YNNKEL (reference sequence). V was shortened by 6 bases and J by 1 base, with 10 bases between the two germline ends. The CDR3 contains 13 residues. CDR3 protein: CASRRMGSYEQYF. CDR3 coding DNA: TGTGCCAGCAGGAGGATGGGGTCCTACGAGCAGTACTTC.

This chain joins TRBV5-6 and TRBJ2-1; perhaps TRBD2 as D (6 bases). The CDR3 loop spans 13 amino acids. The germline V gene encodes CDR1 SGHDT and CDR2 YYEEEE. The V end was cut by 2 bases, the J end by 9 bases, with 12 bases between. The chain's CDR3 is CASSLLALGEQFF. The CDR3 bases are TGTGCCAGCAGCTTACTAGCCCTTGGTGAGCAGTTCTTC.

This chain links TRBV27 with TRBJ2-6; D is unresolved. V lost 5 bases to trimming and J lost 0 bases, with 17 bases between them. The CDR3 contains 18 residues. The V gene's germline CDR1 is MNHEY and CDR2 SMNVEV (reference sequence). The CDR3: CASSPLLAVYSGANVLTF. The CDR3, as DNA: TGTGCCAGCAGTCCGCTGTTGGCGGTATACTCTGGGGCCAACGTCCTGACTTTC.

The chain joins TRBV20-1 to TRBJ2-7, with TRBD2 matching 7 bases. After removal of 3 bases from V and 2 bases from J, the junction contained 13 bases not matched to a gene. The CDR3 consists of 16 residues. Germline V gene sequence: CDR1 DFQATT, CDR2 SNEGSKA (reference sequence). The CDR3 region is CSASPSGGGRAYEQYF. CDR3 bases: TGCAGTGCTAGTCCCAGTGGCGGGGGACGAGCCTACGAGCAGTACTTC.

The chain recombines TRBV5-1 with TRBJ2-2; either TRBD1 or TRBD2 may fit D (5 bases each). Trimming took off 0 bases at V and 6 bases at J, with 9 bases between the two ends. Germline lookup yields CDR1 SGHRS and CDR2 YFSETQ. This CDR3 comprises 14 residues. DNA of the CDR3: TGCGCCAGCAGCTTGGCCTGGGGGTCCGGGGAGCTGTTTTTT. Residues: CASSLAWGSGELFF. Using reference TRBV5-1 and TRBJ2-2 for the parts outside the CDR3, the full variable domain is KAGVTQTPRYLIKTRGQQVTLSCSPISGHRSVSWYQQTPGQGLQFLFEYFSETQRNKGNFPGRFSGRQFSNSRSEMNVSTLELGDSALYLCASSLAWGSGELFFGEGSRLTVL.

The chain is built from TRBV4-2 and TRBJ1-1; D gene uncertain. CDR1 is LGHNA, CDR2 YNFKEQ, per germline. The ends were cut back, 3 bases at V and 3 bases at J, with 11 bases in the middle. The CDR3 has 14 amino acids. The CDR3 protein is CASSHSFLDTEAFF. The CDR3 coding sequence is TGTGCCAGCAGCCACTCCTTTCTGGACACTGAAGCTTTCTTT.

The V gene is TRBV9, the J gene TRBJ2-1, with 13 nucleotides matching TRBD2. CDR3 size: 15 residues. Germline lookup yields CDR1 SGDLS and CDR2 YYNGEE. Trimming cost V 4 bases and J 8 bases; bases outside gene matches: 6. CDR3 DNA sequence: TGTGCCAGCAGCCGAACTAGCGGGGGGGCGTATGAGCAGTTCTTC. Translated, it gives CASSRTSGGAYEQFF.

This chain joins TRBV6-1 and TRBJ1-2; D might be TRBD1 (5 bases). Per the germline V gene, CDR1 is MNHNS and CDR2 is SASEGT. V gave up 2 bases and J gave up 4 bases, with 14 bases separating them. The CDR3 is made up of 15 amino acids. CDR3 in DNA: TGTGCCAGCAGTGAATTTGGGGGTTTCGGCTATGGCTACACCTTC. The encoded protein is CASSEFGGFGYGYTF.

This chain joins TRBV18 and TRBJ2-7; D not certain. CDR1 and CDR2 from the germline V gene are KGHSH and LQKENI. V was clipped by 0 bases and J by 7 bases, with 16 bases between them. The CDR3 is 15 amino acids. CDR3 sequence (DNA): TGTGCCAGCTCACCACCGGTCCGTGGTAGCTTAGAGCAGTACTTC. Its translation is CASSPPVRGSLEQYF.

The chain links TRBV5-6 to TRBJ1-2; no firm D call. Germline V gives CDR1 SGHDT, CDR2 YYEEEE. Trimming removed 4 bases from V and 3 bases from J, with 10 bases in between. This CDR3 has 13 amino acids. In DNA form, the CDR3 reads TGTGCCAGCAGCCCGGACGGATACTATGGCTACACCTTC. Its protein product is CASSPDGYYGYTF.

As DNA, the CDR3 is TGTGCCAGCTCACTTGCGAACACCGGGGAGCTGTTTTTT. This codes for CASSLANTGELFF. V usage is TRBV18 and J usage is TRBJ2-2; D remains unclear. V lost 4 bases to trimming and J lost 0 bases, with 3 bases between them. The germline CDR1 and CDR2 sequences are KGHSH and LQKENI. This CDR3 region has 13 residues.

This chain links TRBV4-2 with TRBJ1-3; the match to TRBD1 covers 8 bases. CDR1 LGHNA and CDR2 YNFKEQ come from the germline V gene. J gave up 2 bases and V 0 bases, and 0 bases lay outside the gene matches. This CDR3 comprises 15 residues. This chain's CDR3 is CASSQEDRAGNTIYF. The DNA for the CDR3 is TGTGCCAGCAGCCAAGAGGACAGGGCTGGAAACACCATATATTTT.

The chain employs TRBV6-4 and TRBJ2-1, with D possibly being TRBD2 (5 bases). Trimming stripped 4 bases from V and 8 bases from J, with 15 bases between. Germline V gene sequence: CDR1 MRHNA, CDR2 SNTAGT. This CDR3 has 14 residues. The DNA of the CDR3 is TGTGCCAGCAGTGGGACTTCTAAATTGGATGAGCAGTTCTTC. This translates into CASSGTSKLDEQFF.